The clone carrying this T cell receptor beta chain is labeled medium-sized (0.01 to 0.1%). Its antigen is undetermined. This specimen belongs to a study of radiotherapy plus CTLA-4 blockade in lung cancer. Study-wide points: Response, reportedly, was best predicted by interferon-beta along with early blood T cell clone dynamics.

The assay was immunoSEQ multiplex PCR, and TCRdb's table has in-frame clones only and misses some. The data hold 70,000 to 90,000 clones, with approximately 86% observed a single time. The sequencing used peripheral blood, collected from a patient treated with radiotherapy plus ipilimumab. This sequence was found in a human donor with non-small cell lung cancer who had stable disease on radiotherapy plus ipilimumab.

CDR3 nucleotides: TGTGCCAGCAGTGACGGACAGGGGGGGAATTCACCCCTCCACTTT. Protein sequence: CASSDGQGGNSPLHF. The chain joins TRBV6-1 to TRBJ1-6; 10 bases match TRBD1. Germline V lookup: CDR1 MNHNS, CDR2 SASEGT. Losses at the gene ends were 3 bases for V and 7 bases for J; bases not matched to a gene: 3. The CDR3 is made up of 15 amino acids.